What follows are 24 T cell receptor beta chains derived from one specimen sequenced in a study of shared clonotypes between healthy human individuals. The repertoire was sequenced with immunoSEQ multiplex PCR; TCRdb's copy has only in-frame clones and lacks some. The data contain 1,400,000 or so clones, approximately 98.5% of them singletons. Sequencing input: naive CD4+ T cells sorted from blood. The sample's subset: CD45RA+ positively selected. These receptors were collected from a man aged 25 to 45 in good health.

This clone appeared once. The chain couples TRBV6-5 to TRBJ1-5; D is unclear. Germline V lookup: CDR1 MNHEY, CDR2 SVGAGI. Between the trimmed V and J ends, which lost 2 bases and 15 bases, there was a span of 14 bases. The CDR3 totals 12 residues. As DNA, the CDR3 is TGTGCCAGCAGTTACGATGGAGGACGGCTGCATTTT. Protein: CASSYDGGRLHF.

This clone was seen a single time. The chain has TRBV5-6 and TRBJ2-7; D unresolved. The V end lost 2 bases, the J end lost 5 bases, and 20 bases lay between the germline ends. In germline, CDR1 is SGHDT, CDR2 YYEEEE. This CDR3 is built from 16 residues. The CDR3 nucleotides read TGTGCCAGCAGCTTTTTTAGTAGGGTTTCGTTCCACGAGCAGTACTTC. It is translated as CASSFFSRVSFHEQYF.

The chain is built from TRBV11-2 and TRBJ2-1, with D uncertain. The CDR3 totals 13 residues. CDR1 and CDR2 (germline): SGHAT, FQNNGV. Trimming left V 3 bases short and J 6 bases short, with 9 bases between. The CDR3 coding sequence is TGTGCCAGCAGCTTGTCGGGCAGCAATGAGCAGTTCTTC. Translated: CASSLSGSNEQFF.

This chain links TRBV27 with TRBJ2-1; D not certain. The CDR3 is 14 residues long. Germline loops: CDR1 MNHEY, CDR2 SMNVEV (reference sequence). The germline V and J ends were trimmed by 2 bases and 1 base, with 6 bases remaining between them. This chain's CDR3 is CASSLAQSYNEQFF. CDR3 coding DNA: TGTGCCAGCAGTTTAGCGCAATCCTACAATGAGCAGTTCTTC.

The chain employs TRBV4-1 and TRBJ2-7, with a weak D call TRBD1 (7 bases). V was pared by 0 bases and J by 3 bases, with 12 bases between. Per germline, CDR1 MGHRA and CDR2 YSYEKL. The CDR3 sequence is 15 residues long. CDR3: CASSQEPGGIYEQYF. In DNA form, the CDR3 reads TGCGCCAGCAGCCAAGAACCAGGGGGGATCTACGAGCAGTACTTC.

The chain combines TRBV5-1 with TRBJ2-5; D is undetermined. Germline lookup yields CDR1 SGHRS and CDR2 YFSETQ. CDR3 length equals 16 residues. Deletions cut 0 bases from V and 4 bases from J, with 16 bases between. CDR3: CASSLAFQTAGETQYF. CDR3 coding DNA: TGCGCCAGCAGCTTGGCCTTCCAGACCGCCGGAGAGACCCAGTACTTC.

The rearrangement links TRBV6-5 to TRBJ2-7; perhaps TRBD1 as D (7 bases). The germline gives CDR1 MNHEY, CDR2 SVGAGI. This CDR3 has 14 amino acids. V was shortened by 3 bases and J by 4 bases, with 13 bases between the two germline ends. CDR3 sequence (DNA): TGTGCCAGCAGTTATGCCAGGGGGGCATACGAGCAGTACTTC. Translating it yields CASSYARGAYEQYF.

CDR3 residues: CASSRLAGQGEQYF. In DNA form, the CDR3 reads TGTGCCAGCAGCCGACTAGCGGGACAAGGCGAGCAGTACTTC. The chain recombines TRBV7-3 with TRBJ2-7; 11 bases map to TRBD2. J was trimmed by 6 bases and V by 5 bases; bases with no gene match: 6. CDR3 length: 14 amino acids. Germline CDR1 reads SGHTA; CDR2 reads FQGTGA.

This rearrangement joins TRBV29-1 to TRBJ2-7, with TRBD1 matching 11 bases. Trimming removed 5 bases from V and 6 bases from J; junction bases left unmatched: 9. The CDR3 consists of 14 residues. Per germline, CDR1 SQVTM and CDR2 ANQGSEA. The CDR3: CSVTPGQGVVEQYF. In nucleotides, the CDR3 is TGCAGCGTTACTCCGGGACAGGGGGTGGTCGAGCAGTACTTC.

The chain joins TRBV6-5 to TRBJ1-5; no clear D gene. The germline V gene encodes CDR1 MNHEY and CDR2 SVGAGI. V shed 4 bases and J shed 0 bases, with 10 bases lying between them. The CDR3 loop spans 15 amino acids. The CDR3 here is CASSSGLYSNQPQHF. The DNA of the CDR3 is TGTGCCAGCAGTTCGGGTCTTTATAGCAATCAGCCCCAGCATTTT.

The chain links TRBV5-1 to TRBJ1-4; no firm D call. The CDR3 length is 15 residues. CDR1 and CDR2 (germline): SGHRS, YFSETQ. Trimming stripped 5 bases from V and 3 bases from J, with 14 bases between. The CDR3 coding sequence is TGCGCCAGCAGTGCGGGTACTATAGCTAATGAAAAACTGTTTTTT. Its translation: CASSAGTIANEKLFF.

The chain couples TRBV10-3 to TRBJ1-3; no firm D call. V lost 6 bases to trimming and J lost 8 bases, with 11 bases between them. CDR1 and CDR2 (germline): ENHRY, SYGVKD. The CDR3 runs 12 residues. In nucleotides, the CDR3 is TGTGCCATCAGGGGCTCTGGGGACACCATATATTTT. Translated, it gives CAIRGSGDTIYF.

To note about this clone: This specimen includes other DNA sequences encoding the same CDR3. This chain joins TRBV5-4 and TRBJ1-4; D not resolved. CDR3 length equals 13 residues. The V end lost 0 bases, the J end lost 4 bases, and 4 bases lay between the germline ends. The germline CDR1 and CDR2 sequences are SGHNT and YYREEE (reference sequence). The CDR3 is CASSLAGNEKLFF. CDR3 DNA: TGTGCCAGCAGCTTGGCCGGTAATGAAAAACTGTTTTTT.

Details on this clone: The same CDR3 is also encoded by other DNA sequences in this sample. V gene TRBV18 combines with J gene TRBJ1-1, with TRBD1 as a possible D gene (6 bases). This CDR3 comprises 13 residues. Trimming pared 6 bases from V and 2 bases from J, leaving 10 bases between. Looked up from germline, CDR1 is KGHSH and CDR2 is LQKENI. CDR3 residues: CASSPDSNTEAFF. The CDR3 DNA follows: TGTGCCAGCTCTCCGGACAGCAACACTGAAGCTTTCTTT.

V gene TRBV10-3 combines with J gene TRBJ1-2; D is unresolved. With 4 bases removed from V and 1 base from J, the gap between germline ends came to 10 bases. The CDR3 spans 14 residues. CDR1 ENHRY and CDR2 SYGVKD come from the germline V gene. CDR3 nucleotide sequence: TGTGCCATCAGTGGGTCGAGTGTTAACTATGGCTACACCTTC. Translation gives CAISGSSVNYGYTF.

The chain joins TRBV19 to TRBJ2-7; D perhaps matches TRBD1 (6 bases). Deletions cut 6 bases from V and 0 bases from J, with 15 bases between. This CDR3 is 15 amino acids long. In germline, CDR1 is LNHDA, CDR2 SQIVND (reference sequence). CDR3: CASRGGRKDSYEQYF. DNA for the CDR3: TGTGCCAGTAGAGGGGGAAGGAAAGACTCCTACGAGCAGTACTTC.

This sequence joins TRBV5-6 and TRBJ2-7; the match to TRBD1 covers 7 bases. J was trimmed by 5 bases and V by 0 bases; bases with no gene match: 14. The CDR3 is 17 residues long. Germline CDR1 reads SGHDT; CDR2 reads YYEEEE. CDR3: CASSLAPSTGPSDEQYF. CDR3 nucleotide sequence: TGTGCCAGCAGCTTGGCCCCTTCGACAGGGCCAAGCGACGAGCAGTACTTC.

The chain carries TRBV7-2 and TRBJ2-3, with D possibly matching TRBD2 (6 bases). V gave up 5 bases and J gave up 1 base, with 13 bases separating them. Germline assignment: CDR1 SGHTA and CDR2 FQGNSA. This CDR3 comprises 15 residues. The CDR3 protein is CASSHYPGGTDTQYF. For the CDR3, the DNA is TGTGCCAGCAGCCATTACCCGGGAGGCACAGATACGCAGTATTTT.

The chain links TRBV9 to TRBJ2-4; D is undetermined. Germline-derived CDR1 and CDR2 are SGDLS and YYNGEE. The CDR3 is 16 residues long. Trimming shortened V by 1 base and J by 1 base, and 12 bases separated the two germline ends. Here the CDR3 reads CASSVRAFWAKNIQYF. DNA for the CDR3: TGTGCCAGCAGCGTAAGGGCCTTCTGGGCCAAAAACATTCAGTACTTC.

The chain couples TRBV6-1 to TRBJ2-3; D may be TRBD2 (5 bases). The CDR3 runs 13 residues. The germline V gene has CDR1 MNHNS and CDR2 SASEGT. Deletions cut 6 bases from V and 4 bases from J, with 11 bases between. The DNA for the CDR3 is TGTGCCAGCAGAACGGGAAGTCCAGATACGCAGTATTTT. This encodes CASRTGSPDTQYF.

As concerns this clone: Other DNA variants within this sample encode the same CDR3. The chain is built from TRBV18 and TRBJ1-1; D unclear. CDR3 length: 13 amino acids. V was cut by 2 bases and J by 1 base, with 5 bases left in between. The germline V gene encodes CDR1 KGHSH and CDR2 LQKENI. The CDR3 DNA reads TGTGCCAGCTCACCAAAAACGAACACTGAAGCTTTCTTT. It specifies CASSPKTNTEAFF.

This rearrangement joins TRBV28 to TRBJ2-5; 7 bases match TRBD1. The CDR3 runs to 15 residues. The V segment lost 5 bases and the J segment 5 bases; nucleotides outside the gene matches: 11. Germline assignment: CDR1 MDHEN and CDR2 SYDVKM. CDR3 residues: CASSESTGLVETQYF. The CDR3, as DNA: TGTGCCAGCAGTGAATCGACAGGGCTGGTGGAGACCCAGTACTTC.

The V call is TRBV11-2, the J call TRBJ1-5; TRBD1 aligns across 9 bases. With V trimmed by 5 bases and J by 0 bases, 8 bases remained unmatched. This CDR3 comprises 17 residues. CDR1 is SGHAT and CDR2 is FQNNGV in the germline V gene. The CDR3 nucleotides read TGTGCCAGCAGCGGACGGACAGGGGAAGATAGCAATCAGCCCCAGCATTTT. It codes for CASSGRTGEDSNQPQHF. Using reference TRBV11-2 and TRBJ1-5 for the parts outside the CDR3, the full variable domain is EAGVAQSPRYKIIEKRQSVAFWCNPISGHATLYWYQQILGQGPKLLIQFQNNGVVDDSQLPKDRFSAERLKGVDSTLKIQPAKLEDSAVYLCASSGRTGEDSNQPQHFGDGTRLSIL.

This sequence joins TRBV7-8 and TRBJ2-3; 8 bases agree with TRBD2. The CDR3 is 16 residues long. CDR1 SGHVS and CDR2 FQNEAQ come from the germline V gene. The V segment lost 1 base and the J segment 6 bases; nucleotides outside the gene matches: 9. CDR3: CASSLDLSGNGDTQYF. Here the CDR3 DNA reads TGTGCCAGCAGCTTAGATCTTAGCGGGAACGGGGATACGCAGTATTTT. The variable domain in full, completed from reference TRBV7-8 and TRBJ2-3, reads GAGVSQSPRYKVAKRGQDVALRCDPISGHVSLFWYQQALGQGPEFLTYFQNEAQLDKSGLPSDRFFAERPEGSVSTLKIQRTQQEDSAVYLCASSLDLSGNGDTQYFGPGTRLTVL.